This T cell receptor beta chain emerged from a study of T cell changes during pregnancy in multiple sclerosis. CDR3 length: 16 amino acids. Trimming removed 1 base from V and 2 bases from J, with 16 bases in between. The germline CDR1 and CDR2 sequences are SGHDT and YYEEEE. Data came from immunoSEQ multiplex PCR; TCRdb stores just in-frame clones and leaves some out. The sample has around 70,000 clones, roughly nine tenths seen once; the top ten hold more than 0.75%. This sample comprised peripheral blood, obtained in the second trimester of pregnancy. The source is a female donor with multiple sclerosis, enrolled in a pregnancy study. This chain connects TRBV5-6 to TRBJ2-7; unclear D gene. This CDR3 reads CASSLTTGSRPYEQYF. The CDR3 region has the DNA TGTGCCAGCAGCTTGACAACCGGGTCTAGGCCCTACGAGCAGTACTTC.